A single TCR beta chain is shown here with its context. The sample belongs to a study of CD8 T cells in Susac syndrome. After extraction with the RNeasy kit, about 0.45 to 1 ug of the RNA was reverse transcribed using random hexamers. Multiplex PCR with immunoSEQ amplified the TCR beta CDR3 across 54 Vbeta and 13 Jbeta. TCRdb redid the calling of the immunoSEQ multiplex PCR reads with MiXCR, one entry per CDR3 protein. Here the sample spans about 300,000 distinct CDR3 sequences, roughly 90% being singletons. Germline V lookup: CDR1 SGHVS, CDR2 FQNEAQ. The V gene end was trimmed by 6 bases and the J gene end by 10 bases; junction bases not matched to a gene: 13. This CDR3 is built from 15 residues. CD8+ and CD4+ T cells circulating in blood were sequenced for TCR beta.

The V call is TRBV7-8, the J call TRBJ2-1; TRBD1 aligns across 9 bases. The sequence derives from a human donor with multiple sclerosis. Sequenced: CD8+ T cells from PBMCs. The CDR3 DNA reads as TGTGCCAGCAGGCATCGGACAGGGGATAAGGGCGAGCAGTTCTTC. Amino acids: CASRHRTGDKGEQFF. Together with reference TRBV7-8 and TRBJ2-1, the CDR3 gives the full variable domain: GAGVSQSPRYKVAKRGQDVALRCDPISGHVSLFWYQQALGQGPEFLTYFQNEAQLDKSGLPSDRFFAERPEGSVSTLKIQRTQQEDSAVYLCASRHRTGDKGEQFFGPGTRLTVL.